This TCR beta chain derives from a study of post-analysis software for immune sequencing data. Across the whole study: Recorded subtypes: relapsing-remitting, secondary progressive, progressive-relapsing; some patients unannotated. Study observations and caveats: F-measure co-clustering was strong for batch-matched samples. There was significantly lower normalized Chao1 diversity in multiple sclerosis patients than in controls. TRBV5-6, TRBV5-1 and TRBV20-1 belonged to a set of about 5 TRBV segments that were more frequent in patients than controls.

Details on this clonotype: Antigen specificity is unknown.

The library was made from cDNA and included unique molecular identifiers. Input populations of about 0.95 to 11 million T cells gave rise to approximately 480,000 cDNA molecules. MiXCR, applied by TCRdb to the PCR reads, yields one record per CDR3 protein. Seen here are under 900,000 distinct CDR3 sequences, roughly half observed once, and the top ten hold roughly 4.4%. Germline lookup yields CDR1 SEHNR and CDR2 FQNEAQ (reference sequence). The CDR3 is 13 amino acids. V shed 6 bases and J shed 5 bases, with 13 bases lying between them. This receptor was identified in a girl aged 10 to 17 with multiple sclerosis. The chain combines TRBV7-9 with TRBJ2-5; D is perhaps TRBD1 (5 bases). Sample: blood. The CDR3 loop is CASSNDPGETQYF. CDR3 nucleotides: TGTGCCAGCAGTAATGACCCAGGGGAGACCCAGTACTTC.